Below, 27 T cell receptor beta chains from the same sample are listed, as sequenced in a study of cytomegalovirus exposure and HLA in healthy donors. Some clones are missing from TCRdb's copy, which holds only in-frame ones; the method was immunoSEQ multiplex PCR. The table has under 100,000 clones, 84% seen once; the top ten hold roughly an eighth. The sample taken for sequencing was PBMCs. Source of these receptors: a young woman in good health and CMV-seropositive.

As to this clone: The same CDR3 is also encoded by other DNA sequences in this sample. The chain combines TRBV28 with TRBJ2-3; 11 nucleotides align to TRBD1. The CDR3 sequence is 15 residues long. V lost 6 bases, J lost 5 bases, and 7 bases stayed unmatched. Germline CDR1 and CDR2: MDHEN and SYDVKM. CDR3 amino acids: CASSSGQGAGDTQYF. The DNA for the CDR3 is TGTGCCAGCAGCTCCGGACAGGGGGCAGGAGATACGCAGTATTTT.

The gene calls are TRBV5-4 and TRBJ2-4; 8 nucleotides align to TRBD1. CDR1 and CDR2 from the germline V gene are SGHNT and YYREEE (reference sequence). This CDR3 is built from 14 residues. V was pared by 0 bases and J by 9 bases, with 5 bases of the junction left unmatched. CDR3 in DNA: TGTGCCAGCAGCTTGGCTGGACAGGGCACCATTCAGTACTTC. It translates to CASSLAGQGTIQYF.

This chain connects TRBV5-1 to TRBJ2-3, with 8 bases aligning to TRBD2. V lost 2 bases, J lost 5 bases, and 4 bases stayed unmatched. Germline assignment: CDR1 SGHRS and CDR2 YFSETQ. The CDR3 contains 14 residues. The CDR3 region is CASSFSGVGDTQYF. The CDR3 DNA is TGCGCCAGCAGCTTTAGCGGGGTAGGAGATACGCAGTATTTT.

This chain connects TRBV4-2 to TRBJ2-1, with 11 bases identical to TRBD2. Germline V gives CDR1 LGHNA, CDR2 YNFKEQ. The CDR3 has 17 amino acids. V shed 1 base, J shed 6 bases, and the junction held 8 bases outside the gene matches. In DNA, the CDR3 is TGTGCCAGCAGCCAAGGTTTCGCTAGCGGGGGGTTCAATGAGCAGTTCTTC. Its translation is CASSQGFASGGFNEQFF.

The CDR3 is CASSFSGAGTGELFF. The CDR3 coding sequence is TGTGCCAGCAGTTTCAGTGGGGCGGGGACCGGGGAGCTGTTTTTT. The chain employs TRBV28 and TRBJ2-2; TRBD2 might be the D (6 bases). The V gene's germline CDR1 is MDHEN and CDR2 SYDVKM. The germline V and J ends were trimmed by 3 bases and 5 bases, with 13 bases remaining between them. The CDR3 totals 15 residues. Full variable domain (outside the CDR3, taken from reference TRBV28 and TRBJ2-2): DVKVTQSSRYLVKRTGEKVFLECVQDMDHENMFWYRQDPGLGLRLIYFSYDVKMKEKGDIPEGYSVSREKKERFSLILESASTNQTSMYLCASSFSGAGTGELFFGEGSRLTVL.

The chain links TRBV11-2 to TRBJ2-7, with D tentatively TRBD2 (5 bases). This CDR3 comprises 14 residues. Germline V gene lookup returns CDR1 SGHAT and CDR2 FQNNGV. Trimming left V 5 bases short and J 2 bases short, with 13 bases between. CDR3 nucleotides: TGTGCCAGCAGCCCCCTTCGGAGGACCTACGAGCAGTACTTC. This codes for CASSPLRRTYEQYF.

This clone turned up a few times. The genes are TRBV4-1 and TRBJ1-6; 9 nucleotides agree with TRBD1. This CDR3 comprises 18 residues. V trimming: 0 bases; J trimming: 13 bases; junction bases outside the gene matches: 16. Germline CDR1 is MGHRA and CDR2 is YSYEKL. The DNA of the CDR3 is TGCGCCAGCAGCCAAGATTCCGGGACAGGGATTTTGAGTTCGCCCCTCCACTTT. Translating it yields CASSQDSGTGILSSPLHF.

The CDR3: CATRGGGGPTEEQYF. The CDR3 region has the DNA TGTGCCACCAGGGGGGGCGGGGGGCCGACGGAAGAGCAGTACTTC. The rearrangement links TRBV2 to TRBJ2-7, with D tentatively TRBD2 (8 bases). The CDR3 loop spans 15 amino acids. The V gene's germline CDR1 is SNHLY and CDR2 FYNNEI. Trimming stripped 10 bases from V and 7 bases from J, with 26 bases between.

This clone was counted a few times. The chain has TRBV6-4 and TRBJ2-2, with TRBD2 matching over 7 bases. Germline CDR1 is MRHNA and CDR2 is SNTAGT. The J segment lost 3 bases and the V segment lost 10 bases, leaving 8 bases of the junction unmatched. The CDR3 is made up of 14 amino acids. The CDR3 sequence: CATSAGDHTGELFF. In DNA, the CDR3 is TGTGCCACCTCCGCGGGGGATCACACCGGGGAGCTGTTTTTT.

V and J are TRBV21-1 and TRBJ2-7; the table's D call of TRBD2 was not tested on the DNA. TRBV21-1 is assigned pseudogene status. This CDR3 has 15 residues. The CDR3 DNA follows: TGTGCCAGCAGCAATTTGTCAGCGGTCTCCTACGAGCAGTACTTC. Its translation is CASSNLSAVSYEQYF.

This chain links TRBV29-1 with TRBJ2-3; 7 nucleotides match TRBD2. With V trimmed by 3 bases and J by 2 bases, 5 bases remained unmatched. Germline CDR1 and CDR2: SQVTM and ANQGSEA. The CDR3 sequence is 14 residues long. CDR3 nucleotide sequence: TGCAGCGTTGATGGGAGGGAAAACACAGATACGCAGTATTTT. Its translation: CSVDGRENTDTQYF.

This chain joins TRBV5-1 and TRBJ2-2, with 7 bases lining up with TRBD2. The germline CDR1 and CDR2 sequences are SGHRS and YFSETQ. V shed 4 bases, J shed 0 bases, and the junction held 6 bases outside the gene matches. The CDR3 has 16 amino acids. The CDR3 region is CASSPGGGANTGELFF. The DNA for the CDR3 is TGCGCCAGCAGCCCGGGGGGAGGCGCGAACACCGGGGAGCTGTTTTTT.

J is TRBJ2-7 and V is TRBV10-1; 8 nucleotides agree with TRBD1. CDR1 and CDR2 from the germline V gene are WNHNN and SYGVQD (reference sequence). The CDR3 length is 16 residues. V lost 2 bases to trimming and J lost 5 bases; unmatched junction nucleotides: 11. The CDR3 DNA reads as TGCGCCAGCAGTGAGGGTTCCGGGCAGGGGGCCCACGAGCAGTACTTC. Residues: CASSEGSGQGAHEQYF.

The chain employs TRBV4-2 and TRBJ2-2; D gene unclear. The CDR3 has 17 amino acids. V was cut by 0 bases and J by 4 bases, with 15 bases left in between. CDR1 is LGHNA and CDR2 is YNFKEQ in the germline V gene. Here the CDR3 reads CASSQESLRSGTGELFF. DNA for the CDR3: TGTGCCAGCAGCCAAGAGAGTCTACGGTCGGGCACCGGGGAGCTGTTTTTT.

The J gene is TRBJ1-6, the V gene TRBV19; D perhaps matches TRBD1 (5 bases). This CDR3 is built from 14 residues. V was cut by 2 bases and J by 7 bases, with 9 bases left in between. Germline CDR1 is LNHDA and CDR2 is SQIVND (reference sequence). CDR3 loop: CASSITTANSPLHF. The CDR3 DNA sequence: TGTGCCAGTAGTATAACGACAGCCAATTCACCCCTCCACTTT.

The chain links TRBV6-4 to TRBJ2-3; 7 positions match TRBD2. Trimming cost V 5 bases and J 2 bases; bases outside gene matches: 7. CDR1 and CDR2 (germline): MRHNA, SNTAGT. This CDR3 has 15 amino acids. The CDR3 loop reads CASSQAGSFTDTQYF. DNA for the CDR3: TGTGCCAGCAGTCAAGCGGGGTCCTTCACAGATACGCAGTATTTT.

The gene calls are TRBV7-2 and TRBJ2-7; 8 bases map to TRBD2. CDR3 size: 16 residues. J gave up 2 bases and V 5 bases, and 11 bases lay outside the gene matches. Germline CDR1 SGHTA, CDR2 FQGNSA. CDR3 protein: CASSQFSAAGAYEQYF. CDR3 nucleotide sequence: TGTGCCAGCAGCCAGTTCTCGGCAGCGGGGGCCTACGAGCAGTACTTC.

The CDR3 nucleotides read TGTGCCAGCAGCAATAGGAGAGCCTACGAGCAGTACTTC. This gives the protein CASSNRRAYEQYF. The genes are TRBV21-1 and TRBJ2-7; the table calls TRBD2, which could not be checked here. TRBV21-1 is annotated as a pseudogene. The CDR3 loop spans 13 amino acids.

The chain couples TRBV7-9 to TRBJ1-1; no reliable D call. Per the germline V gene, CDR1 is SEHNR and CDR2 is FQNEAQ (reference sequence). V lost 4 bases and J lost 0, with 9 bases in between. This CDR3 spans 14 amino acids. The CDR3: CASSSRAMNTEAFF. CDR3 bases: TGTGCCAGCAGCTCGCGGGCAATGAACACTGAAGCTTTCTTT.

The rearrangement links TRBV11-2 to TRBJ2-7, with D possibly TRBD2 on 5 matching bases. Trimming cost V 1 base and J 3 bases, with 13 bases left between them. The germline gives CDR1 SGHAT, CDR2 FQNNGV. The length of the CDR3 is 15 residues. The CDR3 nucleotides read TGTGCCAGCAGCTTAGTCGGGCGGGCGAACTACGAGCAGTACTTC. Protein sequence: CASSLVGRANYEQYF.

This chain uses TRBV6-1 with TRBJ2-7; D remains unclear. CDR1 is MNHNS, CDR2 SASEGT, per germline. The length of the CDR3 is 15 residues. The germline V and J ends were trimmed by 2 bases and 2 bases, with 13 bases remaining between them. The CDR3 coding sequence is TGTGCCAGCAGTGAATATAGCCTACATCCCTACGAGCAGTACTTC. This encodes CASSEYSLHPYEQYF.

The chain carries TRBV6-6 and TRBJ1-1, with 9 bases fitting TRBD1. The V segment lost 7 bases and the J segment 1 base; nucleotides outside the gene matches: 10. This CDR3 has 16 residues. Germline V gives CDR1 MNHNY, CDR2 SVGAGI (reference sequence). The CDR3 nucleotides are TGTGCCAGCACCCATTGGACAGGGGCTACGAACACTGAAGCTTTCTTT. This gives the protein CASTHWTGATNTEAFF.

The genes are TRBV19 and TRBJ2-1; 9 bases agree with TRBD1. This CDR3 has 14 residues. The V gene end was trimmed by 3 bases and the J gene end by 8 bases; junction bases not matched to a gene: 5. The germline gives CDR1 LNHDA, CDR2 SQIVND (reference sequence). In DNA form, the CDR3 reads TGTGCCAGTAGTATGACAGGGGGAGGGGATGAGCAGTTCTTC. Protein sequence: CASSMTGGGDEQFF.

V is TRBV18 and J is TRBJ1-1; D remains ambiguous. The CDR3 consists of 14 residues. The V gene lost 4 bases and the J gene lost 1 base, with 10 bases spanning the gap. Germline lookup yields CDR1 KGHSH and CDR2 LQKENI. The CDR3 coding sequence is TGTGCCAGCTCACGGGCGCAGAGGAACACTGAAGCTTTCTTT. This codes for CASSRAQRNTEAFF.

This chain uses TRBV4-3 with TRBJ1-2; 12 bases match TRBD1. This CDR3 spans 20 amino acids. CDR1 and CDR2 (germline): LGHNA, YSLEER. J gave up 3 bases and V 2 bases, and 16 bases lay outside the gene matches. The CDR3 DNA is TGCGCCAGCAGCCAACTCAACCCGGGGACAGGGGGCCAAAGGGACTATGGCTACACCTTC. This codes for CASSQLNPGTGGQRDYGYTF.

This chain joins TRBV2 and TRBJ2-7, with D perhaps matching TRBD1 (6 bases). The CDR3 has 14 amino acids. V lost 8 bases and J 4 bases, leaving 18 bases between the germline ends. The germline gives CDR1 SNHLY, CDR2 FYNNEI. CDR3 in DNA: TGTGCCAGCGAACTGGACAGTTCCGTTTACGAGCAGTACTTC. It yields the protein CASELDSSVYEQYF.

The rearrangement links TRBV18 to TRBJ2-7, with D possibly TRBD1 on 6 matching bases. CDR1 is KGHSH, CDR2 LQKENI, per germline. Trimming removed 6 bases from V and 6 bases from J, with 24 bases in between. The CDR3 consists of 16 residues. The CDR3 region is CASSRSHTGNSGEQYF. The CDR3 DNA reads TGTGCCAGCTCCCGCAGCCACACAGGGAATTCGGGCGAGCAGTACTTC. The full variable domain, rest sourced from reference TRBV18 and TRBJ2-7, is NAGVMQNPRHLVRRRGQEARLRCSPMKGHSHVYWYRQLPEEGLKFMVYLQKENIIDESGMPKERFSAEFPKEGPSILRIQQVVRGDSAAYFCASSRSHTGNSGEQYFGPGTRLTVT.